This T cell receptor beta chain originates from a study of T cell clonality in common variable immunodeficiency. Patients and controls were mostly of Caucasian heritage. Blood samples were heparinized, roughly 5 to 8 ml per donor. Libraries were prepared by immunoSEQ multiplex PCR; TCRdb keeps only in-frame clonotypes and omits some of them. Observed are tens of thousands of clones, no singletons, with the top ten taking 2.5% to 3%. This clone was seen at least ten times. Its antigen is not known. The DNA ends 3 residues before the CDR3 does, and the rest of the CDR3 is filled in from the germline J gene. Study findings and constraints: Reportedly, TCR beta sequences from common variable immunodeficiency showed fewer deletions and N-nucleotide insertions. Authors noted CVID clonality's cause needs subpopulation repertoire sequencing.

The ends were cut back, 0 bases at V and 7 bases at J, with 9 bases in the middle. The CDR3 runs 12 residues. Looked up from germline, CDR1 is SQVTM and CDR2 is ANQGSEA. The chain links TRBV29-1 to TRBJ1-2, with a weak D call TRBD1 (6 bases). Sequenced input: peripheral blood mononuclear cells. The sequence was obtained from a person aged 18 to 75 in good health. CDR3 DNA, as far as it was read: TGCAGCGTTGAAGACAGGGGCAGTGGC. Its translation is CSVEDRGSG. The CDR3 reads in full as CSVEDRGSGYTF.